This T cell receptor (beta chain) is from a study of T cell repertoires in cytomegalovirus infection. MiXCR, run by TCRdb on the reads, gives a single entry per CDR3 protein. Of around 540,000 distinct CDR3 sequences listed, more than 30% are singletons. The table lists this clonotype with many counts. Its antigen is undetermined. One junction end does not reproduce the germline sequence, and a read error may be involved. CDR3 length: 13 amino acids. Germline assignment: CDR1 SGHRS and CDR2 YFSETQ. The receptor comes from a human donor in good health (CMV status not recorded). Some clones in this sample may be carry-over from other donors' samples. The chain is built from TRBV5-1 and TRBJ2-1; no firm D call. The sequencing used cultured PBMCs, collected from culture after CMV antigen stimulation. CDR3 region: CASSLNSYNEQFF. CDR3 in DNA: TGTGCCAGCAGTTTAAATTCGTACAATGAGCAGTTCTTC.